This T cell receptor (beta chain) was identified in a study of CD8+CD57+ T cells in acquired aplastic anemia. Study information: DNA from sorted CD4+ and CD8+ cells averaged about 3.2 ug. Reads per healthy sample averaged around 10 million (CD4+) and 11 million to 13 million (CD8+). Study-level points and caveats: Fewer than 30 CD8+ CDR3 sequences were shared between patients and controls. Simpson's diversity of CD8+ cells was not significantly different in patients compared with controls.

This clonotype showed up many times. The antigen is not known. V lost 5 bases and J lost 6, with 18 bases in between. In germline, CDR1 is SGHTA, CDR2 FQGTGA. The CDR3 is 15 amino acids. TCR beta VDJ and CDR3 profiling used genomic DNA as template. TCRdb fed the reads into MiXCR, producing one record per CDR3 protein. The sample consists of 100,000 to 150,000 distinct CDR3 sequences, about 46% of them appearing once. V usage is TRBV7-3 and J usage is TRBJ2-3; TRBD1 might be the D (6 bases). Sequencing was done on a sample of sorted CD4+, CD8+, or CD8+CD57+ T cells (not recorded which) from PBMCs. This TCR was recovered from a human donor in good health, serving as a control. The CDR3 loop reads CASSPLSTGLDTQYF. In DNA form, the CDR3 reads TGTGCCAGCAGCCCCCTCTCGACAGGATTGGATACGCAGTATTTT.